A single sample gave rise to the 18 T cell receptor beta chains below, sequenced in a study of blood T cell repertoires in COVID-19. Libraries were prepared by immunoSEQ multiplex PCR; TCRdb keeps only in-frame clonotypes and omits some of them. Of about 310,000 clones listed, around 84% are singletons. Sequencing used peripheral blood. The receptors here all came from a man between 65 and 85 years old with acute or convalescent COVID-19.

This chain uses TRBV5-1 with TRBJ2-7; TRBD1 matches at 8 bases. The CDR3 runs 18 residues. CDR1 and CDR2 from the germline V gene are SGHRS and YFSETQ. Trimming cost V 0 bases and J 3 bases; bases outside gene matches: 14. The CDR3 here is CASSLESMGGQGIYEQYF. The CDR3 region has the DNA TGCGCCAGCAGCTTGGAGTCCATGGGAGGACAGGGTATCTACGAGCAGTACTTC.

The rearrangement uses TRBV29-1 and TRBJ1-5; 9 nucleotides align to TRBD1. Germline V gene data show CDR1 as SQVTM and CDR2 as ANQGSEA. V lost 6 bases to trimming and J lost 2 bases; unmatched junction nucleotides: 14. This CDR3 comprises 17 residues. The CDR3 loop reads CSVPDGTGCRGNQPQHF. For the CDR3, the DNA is TGCAGCGTCCCGGACGGGACAGGGTGTCGTGGCAATCAGCCCCAGCATTTT.

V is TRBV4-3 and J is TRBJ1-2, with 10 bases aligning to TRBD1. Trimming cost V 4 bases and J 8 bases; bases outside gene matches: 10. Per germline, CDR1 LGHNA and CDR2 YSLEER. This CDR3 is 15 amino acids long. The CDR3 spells CASSLVWDRGKGYTF. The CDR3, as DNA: TGCGCCAGCAGCCTAGTATGGGACAGGGGTAAAGGCTACACCTTC.

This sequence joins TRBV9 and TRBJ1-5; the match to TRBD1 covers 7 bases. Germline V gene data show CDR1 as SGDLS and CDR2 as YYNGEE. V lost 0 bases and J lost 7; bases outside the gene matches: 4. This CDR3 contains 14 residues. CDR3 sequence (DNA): TGTGCCAGCAGCGTAGAGGGGGCAGGACAGCCCCAGCATTTT. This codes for CASSVEGAGQPQHF.

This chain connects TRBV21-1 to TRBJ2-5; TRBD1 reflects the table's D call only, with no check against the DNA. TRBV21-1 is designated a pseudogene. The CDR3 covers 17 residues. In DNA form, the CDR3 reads TGTGCCAGCAGGGGACAGGCCCCGGGCGGGTACCAAGAGACCCAGTACTTC. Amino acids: CASRGQAPGGYQETQYF.

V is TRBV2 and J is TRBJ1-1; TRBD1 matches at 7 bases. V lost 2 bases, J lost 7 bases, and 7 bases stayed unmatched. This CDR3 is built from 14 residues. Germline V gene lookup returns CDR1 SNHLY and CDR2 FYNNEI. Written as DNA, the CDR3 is TGTGCCAGCAGTGAATACCGGGACAGTAGTGAAGCTTTCTTT. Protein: CASSEYRDSSEAFF.

As DNA, the CDR3 is TGTGCCAGCTCCTCCTCCCGGGCCAACGTCCTGACTTTC. Translation gives CASSSSRANVLTF. The chain couples TRBV7-2 to TRBJ2-6; D gene unclear. V lost 8 bases, J lost 5 bases, and 10 bases lay in between. CDR3 length equals 13 residues. Germline values: CDR1 SGHTA, CDR2 FQGNSA.

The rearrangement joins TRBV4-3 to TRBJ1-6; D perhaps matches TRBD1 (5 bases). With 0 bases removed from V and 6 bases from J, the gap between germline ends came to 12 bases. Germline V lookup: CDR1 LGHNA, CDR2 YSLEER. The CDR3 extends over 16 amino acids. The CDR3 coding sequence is TGCGCCAGCAGCCAAGAATGGGGGAGGGGTAATTCACCCCTCCACTTT. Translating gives CASSQEWGRGNSPLHF.

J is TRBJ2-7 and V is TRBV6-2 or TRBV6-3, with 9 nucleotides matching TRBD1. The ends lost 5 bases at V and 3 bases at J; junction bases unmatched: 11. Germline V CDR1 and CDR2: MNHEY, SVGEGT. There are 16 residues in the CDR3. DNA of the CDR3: TGTGCCAGCAGTCCCCGCCCGGGACAGGGTATCTACGAGCAGTACTTC. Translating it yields CASSPRPGQGIYEQYF.

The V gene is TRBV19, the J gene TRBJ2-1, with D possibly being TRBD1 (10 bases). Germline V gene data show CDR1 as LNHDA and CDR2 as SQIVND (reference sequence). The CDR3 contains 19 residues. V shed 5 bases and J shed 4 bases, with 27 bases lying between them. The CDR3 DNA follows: TGTGCCAGTAGTCCGGACAGGGGGTTAATAGCGGGAGTGTACAATGAGCAGTTCTTC. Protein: CASSPDRGLIAGVYNEQFF. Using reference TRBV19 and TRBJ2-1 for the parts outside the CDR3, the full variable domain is DGGITQSPKYLFRKEGQNVTLSCEQNLNHDAMYWYRQDPGQGLRLIYYSQIVNDFQKGDIAEGYSVSREKKESFPLTVTSAQKNPTAFYLCASSPDRGLIAGVYNEQFFGPGTRLTVL.

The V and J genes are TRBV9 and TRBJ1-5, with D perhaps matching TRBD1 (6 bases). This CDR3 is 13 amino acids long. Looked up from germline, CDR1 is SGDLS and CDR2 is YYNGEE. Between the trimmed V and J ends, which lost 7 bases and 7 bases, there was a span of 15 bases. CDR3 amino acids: CASSPTQGQPQHF. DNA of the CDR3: TGTGCCAGCTCCCCAACACAGGGACAGCCCCAGCATTTT. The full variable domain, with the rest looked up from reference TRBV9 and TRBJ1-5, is DSGVTQTPKHLITATGQRVTLRCSPRSGDLSVYWYQQSLDQGLQFLIQYYNGEERAKGNILERFSAQQFPDLHSELNLSSLELGDSALYFCASSPTQGQPQHFGDGTRLSIL.

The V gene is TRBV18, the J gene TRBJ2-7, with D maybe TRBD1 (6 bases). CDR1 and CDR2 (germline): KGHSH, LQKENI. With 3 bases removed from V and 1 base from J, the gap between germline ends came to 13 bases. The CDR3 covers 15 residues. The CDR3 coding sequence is TGTGCCAGCTCACCCGACAGGTTTGAATCCTACGAGCAGTACTTC. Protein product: CASSPDRFESYEQYF.

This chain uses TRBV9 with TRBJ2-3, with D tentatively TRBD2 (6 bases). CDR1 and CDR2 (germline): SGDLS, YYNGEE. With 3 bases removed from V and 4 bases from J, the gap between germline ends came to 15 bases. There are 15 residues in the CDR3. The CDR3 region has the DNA TGTGCCAGCAGCGCTAGCGCGATGGGGGCAGATACGCAGTATTTT. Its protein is CASSASAMGADTQYF.

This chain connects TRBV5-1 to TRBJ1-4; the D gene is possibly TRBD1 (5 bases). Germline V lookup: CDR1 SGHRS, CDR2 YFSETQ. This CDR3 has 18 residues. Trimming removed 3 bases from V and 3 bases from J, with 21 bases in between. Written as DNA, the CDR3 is TGCGCCAGCAGCTATTGGAGCTACGGACAAAATCCTAATGAAAAACTGTTTTTT. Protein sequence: CASSYWSYGQNPNEKLFF.

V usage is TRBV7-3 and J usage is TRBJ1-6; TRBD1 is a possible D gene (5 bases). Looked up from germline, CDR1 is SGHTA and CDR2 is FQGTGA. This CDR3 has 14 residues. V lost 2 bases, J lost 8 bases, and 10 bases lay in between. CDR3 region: CASSLQGMDSPLHF. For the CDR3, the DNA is TGTGCCAGCAGCTTACAGGGAATGGATTCACCCCTCCACTTT.

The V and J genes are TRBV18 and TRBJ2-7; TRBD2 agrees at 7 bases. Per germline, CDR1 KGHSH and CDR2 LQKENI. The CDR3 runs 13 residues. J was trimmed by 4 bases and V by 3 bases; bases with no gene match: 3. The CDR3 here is CASSPGLPYEQYF. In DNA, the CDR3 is TGTGCCAGCTCACCGGGACTACCTTACGAGCAGTACTTC.

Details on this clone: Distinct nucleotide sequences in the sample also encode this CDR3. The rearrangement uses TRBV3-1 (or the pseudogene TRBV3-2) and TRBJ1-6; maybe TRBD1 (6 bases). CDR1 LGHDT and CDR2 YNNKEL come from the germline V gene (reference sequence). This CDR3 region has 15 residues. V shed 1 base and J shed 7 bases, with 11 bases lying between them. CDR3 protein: CASSQVGRGNSPLHF. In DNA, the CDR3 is TGTGCCAGCAGCCAAGTGGGCAGGGGAAATTCACCCCTCCACTTT.

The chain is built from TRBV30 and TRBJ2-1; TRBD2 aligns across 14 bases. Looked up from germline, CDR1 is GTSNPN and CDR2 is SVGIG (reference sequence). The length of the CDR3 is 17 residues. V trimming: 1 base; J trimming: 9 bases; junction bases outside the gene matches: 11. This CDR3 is CAWSALGTSGGKSEQFF. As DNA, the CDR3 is TGTGCCTGGAGTGCCCTAGGGACTAGCGGGGGAAAAAGTGAGCAGTTCTTC.